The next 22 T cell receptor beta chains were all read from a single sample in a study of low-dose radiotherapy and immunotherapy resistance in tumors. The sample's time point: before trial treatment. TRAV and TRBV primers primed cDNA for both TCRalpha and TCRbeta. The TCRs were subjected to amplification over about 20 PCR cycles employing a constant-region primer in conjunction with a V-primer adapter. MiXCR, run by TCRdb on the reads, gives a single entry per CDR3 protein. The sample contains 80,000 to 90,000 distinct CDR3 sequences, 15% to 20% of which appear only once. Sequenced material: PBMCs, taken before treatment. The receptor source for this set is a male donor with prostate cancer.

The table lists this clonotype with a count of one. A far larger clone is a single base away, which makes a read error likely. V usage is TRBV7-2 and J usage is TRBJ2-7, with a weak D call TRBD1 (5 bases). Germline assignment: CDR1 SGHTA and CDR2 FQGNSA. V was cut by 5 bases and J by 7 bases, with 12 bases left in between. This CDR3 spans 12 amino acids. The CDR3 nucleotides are TGTGCCAGCAGCCCCCGGCACAGGGAGCAGTACTTC. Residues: CASSPRHREQYF.

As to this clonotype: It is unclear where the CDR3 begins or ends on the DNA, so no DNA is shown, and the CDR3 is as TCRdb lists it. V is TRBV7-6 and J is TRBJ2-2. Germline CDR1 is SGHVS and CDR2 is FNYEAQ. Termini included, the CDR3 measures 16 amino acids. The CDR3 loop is CASSLVLESTGELFFF.

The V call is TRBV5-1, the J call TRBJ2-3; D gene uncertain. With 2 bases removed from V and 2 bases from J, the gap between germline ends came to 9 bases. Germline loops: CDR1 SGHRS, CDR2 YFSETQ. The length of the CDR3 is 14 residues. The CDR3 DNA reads TGCGCCAGCAGCTTTGGGCAGTTCACAGATACGCAGTATTTT. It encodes CASSFGQFTDTQYF.

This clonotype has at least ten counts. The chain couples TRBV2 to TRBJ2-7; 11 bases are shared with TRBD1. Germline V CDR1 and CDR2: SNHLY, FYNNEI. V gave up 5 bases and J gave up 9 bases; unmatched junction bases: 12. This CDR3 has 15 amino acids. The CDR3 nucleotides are TGTGCCAGCAGTCTCCGTACGGGACAGGGGGTTCTGCAGTACTTC. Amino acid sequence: CASSLRTGQGVLQYF.

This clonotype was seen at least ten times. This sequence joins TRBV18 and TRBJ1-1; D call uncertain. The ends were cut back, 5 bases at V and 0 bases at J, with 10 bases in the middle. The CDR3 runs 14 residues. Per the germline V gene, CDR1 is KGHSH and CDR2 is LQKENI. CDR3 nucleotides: TGTGCCAGCTCATCTACGAACATGAACACTGAAGCTTTCTTT. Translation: CASSSTNMNTEAFF.

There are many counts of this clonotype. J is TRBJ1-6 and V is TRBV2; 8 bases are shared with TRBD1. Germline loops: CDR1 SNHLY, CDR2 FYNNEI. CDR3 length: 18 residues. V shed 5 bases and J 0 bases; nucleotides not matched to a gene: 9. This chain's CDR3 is CASSSRDRHSSYNSPLHF. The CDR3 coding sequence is TGTGCCAGCAGTTCCCGGGACAGGCACAGCTCCTATAATTCACCCCTCCACTTT.

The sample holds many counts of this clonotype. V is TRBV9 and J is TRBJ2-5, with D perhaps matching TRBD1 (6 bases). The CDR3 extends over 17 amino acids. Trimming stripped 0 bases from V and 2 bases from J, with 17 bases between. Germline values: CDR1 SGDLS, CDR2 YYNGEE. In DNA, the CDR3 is TGTGCCAGCAGCGTAGGGGCTATGGGGGCCACTCAAGAGACCCAGTACTTC. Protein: CASSVGAMGATQETQYF.

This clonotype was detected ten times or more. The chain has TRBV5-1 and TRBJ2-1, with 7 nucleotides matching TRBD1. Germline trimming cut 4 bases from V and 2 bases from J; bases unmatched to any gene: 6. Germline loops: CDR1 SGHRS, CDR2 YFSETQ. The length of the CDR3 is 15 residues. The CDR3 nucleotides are TGCGCCAGCAGCCTCCGACAGGGCGCCTACAATGAGCAGTTCTTC. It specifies CASSLRQGAYNEQFF.

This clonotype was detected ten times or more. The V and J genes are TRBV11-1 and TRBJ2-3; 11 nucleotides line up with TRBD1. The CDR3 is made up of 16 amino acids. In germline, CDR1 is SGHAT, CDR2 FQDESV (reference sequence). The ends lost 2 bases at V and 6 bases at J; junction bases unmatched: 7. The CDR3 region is CASSLNRGQGADTQYF. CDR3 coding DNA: TGTGCCAGCAGCTTAAATCGCGGACAGGGGGCGGATACGCAGTATTTT. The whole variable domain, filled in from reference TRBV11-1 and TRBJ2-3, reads EAEVAQSPRYKITEKSQAVAFWCDPISGHATLYWYRQILGQGPELLVQFQDESVVDDSQLPKDRFSAERLKGVDSTLKIQPAELGDSAMYLCASSLNRGQGADTQYFGPGTRLTVL.

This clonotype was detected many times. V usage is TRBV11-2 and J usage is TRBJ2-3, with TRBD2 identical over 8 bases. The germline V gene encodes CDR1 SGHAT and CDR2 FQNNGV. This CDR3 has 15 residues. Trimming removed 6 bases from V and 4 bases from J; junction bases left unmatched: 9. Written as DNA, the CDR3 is TGTGCCAGCAGTCCCGGGGGGGAGGTCCCAGATACGCAGTATTTT. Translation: CASSPGGEVPDTQYF.

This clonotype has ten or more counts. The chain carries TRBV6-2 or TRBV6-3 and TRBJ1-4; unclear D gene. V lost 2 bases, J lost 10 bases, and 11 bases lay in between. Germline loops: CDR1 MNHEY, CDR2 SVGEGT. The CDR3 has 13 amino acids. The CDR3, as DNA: TGTGCCAGCAGTTACGTGGGAGGCGGAAAACTGTTTTTT. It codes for CASSYVGGGKLFF.

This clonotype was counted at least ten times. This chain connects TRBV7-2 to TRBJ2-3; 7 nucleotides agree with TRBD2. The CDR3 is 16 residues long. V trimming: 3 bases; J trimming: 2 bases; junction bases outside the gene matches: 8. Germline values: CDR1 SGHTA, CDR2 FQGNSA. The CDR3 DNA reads TGTGCCAGCAGCTTCGGGGGGAGGGGTCCCACAGATACGCAGTATTTT. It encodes CASSFGGRGPTDTQYF. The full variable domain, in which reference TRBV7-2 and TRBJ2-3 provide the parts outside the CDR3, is GAGVSQSPSNKVTEKGKDVELRCDPISGHTALYWYRQSLGQGLEFLIYFQGNSAPDKSGLPSDRFSAERTGGSVSTLTIQRTQQEDSAVYLCASSFGGRGPTDTQYFGPGTRLTVL.

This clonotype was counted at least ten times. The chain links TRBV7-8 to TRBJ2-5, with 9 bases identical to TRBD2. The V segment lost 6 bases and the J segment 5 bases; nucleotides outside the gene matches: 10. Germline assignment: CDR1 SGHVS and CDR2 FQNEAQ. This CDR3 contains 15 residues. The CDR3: CASRFLAGYGETQYF. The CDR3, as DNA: TGTGCCAGCAGATTTCTAGCGGGGTATGGGGAGACCCAGTACTTC. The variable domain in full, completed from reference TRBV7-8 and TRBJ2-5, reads GAGVSQSPRYKVAKRGQDVALRCDPISGHVSLFWYQQALGQGPEFLTYFQNEAQLDKSGLPSDRFFAERPEGSVSTLKIQRTQQEDSAVYLCASRFLAGYGETQYFGPGTRLLVL.

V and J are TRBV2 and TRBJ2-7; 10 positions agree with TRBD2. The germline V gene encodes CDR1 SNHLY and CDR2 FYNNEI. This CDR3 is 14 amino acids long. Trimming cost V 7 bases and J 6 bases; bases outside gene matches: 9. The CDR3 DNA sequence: TGTGCCAGCAACGATATAGCGGGGGGTTCCGAGCAGTACTTC. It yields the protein CASNDIAGGSEQYF.

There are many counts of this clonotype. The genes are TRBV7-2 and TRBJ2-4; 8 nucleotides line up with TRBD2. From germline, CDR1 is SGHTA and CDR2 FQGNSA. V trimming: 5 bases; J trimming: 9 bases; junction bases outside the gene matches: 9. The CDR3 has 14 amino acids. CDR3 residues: CASSTGGVRGIQYF. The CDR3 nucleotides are TGTGCCAGCAGCACCGGGGGGGTCCGAGGCATTCAGTACTTC.

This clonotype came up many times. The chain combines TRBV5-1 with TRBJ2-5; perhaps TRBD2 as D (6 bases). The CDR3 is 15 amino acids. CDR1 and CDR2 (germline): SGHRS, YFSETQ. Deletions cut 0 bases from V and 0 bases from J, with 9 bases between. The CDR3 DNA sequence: TGCGCCAGCAGCTTGGGCGGGATCGACCAAGAGACCCAGTACTTC. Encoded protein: CASSLGGIDQETQYF. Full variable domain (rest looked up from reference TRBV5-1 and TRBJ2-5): KAGVTQTPRYLIKTRGQQVTLSCSPISGHRSVSWYQQTPGQGLQFLFEYFSETQRNKGNFPGRFSGRQFSNSRSEMNVSTLELGDSALYLCASSLGGIDQETQYFGPGTRLLVL.

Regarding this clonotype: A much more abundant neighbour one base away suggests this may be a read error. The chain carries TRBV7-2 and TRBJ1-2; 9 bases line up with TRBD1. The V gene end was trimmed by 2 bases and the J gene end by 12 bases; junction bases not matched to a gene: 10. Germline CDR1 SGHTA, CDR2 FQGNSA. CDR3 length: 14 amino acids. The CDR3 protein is CASSLRDRATGHTF. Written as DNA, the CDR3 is TGTGCCAGCAGCTTAAGGGACAGGGCAACGGGCCACACCTTC.

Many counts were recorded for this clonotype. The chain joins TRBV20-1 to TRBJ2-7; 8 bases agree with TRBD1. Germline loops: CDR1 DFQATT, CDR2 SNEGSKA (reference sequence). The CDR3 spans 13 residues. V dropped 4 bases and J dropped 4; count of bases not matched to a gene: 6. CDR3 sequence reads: CSATGQGRYEQYF. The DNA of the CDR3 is TGCAGTGCTACAGGACAGGGACGGTACGAGCAGTACTTC.

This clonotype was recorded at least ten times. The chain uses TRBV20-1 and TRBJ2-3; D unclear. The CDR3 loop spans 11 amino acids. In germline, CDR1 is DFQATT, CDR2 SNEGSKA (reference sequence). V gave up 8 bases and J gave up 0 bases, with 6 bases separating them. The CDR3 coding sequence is TGCAGTACGGATAGCACAGATACGCAGTATTTT. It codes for CSTDSTDTQYF.

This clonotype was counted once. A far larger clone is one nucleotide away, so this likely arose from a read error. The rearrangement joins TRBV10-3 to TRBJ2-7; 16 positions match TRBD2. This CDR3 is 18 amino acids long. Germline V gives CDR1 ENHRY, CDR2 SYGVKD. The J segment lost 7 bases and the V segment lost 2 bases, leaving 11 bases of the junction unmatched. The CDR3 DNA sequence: TGTGCCATCAGTGAGCTCGGGACTAGCGGGGGGGCCTACAATGAGCAGTACTTC. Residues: CAISELGTSGGAYNEQYF.

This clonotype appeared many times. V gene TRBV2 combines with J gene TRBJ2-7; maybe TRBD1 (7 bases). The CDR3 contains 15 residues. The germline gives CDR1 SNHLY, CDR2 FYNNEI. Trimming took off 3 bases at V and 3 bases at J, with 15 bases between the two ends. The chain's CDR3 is CASSERSGGFYEQYF. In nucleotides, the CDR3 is TGTGCCAGCAGTGAGAGGTCAGGGGGGTTCTACGAGCAGTACTTC.

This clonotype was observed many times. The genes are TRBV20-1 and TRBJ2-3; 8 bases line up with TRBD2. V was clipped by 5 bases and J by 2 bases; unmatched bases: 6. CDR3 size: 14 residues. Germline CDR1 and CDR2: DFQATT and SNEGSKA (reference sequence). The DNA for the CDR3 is TGCAGTGCTGCACTAGCGGACCCCACAGATACGCAGTATTTT. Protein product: CSAALADPTDTQYF.